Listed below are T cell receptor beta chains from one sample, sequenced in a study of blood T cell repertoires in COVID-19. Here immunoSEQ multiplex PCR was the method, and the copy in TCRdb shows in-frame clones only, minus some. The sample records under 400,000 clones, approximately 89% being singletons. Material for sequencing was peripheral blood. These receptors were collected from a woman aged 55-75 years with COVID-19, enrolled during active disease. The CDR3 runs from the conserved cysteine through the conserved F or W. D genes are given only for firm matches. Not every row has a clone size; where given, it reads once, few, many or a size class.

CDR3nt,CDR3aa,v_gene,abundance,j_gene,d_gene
TGTGCCAGCAGCGACCGACAGGGGATGGGCCCCTATGGCTACACCTTC,CASSDRQGMGPYGYTF,TRBV7-9,once,TRBJ1-2,TRBD1
TGTGCCAGCAGACTCTCAGGGGGCACCTACGAGCAGTACTTC,CASRLSGGTYEQYF,TRBV6-6,NA,TRBJ2-7,TRBD1
TGTGCCAGCAGCGTAGTGTCAGATACGAACACCGGGGAGCTGTTTTTT,CASSVVSDTNTGELFF,TRBV9,NA,TRBJ2-2,NA
TGCGCCAGCAGCTCGACTAGCGGGGGGTTGGGTGAGCAGTTCTTC,CASSSTSGGLGEQFF,TRBV5-1,once,TRBJ2-1,TRBD2
TGTGCCAGTAGTAGGGGACAGGGGGCGAGGAACGAGCAGTACTTC,CASSRGQGARNEQYF,TRBV19,NA,TRBJ2-7,TRBD1
TGCGCCAGCAGCCGGCTCGGGGGAGTTGAAGCTTTCTTT,CASSRLGGVEAFF,TRBV4-1,NA,TRBJ1-1,NA
TGTGCCAGCAGCTGGACAGGGCGAAAAGGGGCCAACGTCCTGACTTTC,CASSWTGRKGANVLTF,TRBV3-1/TRBV3-2,once,TRBJ2-6,TRBD1
TGTGCCAGCAGCAAAGATTTGGGGACAGGGTATATCACTGAAGCTTTCTTT,CASSKDLGTGYITEAFF,TRBV21-1,NA,TRBJ1-1,NA
TGTGCAAGTCGCACACCCCAAGGCACAGCGCCTGGAGGAGCCCTCCACTTT,CASRTPQGTAPGGALHF,TRBV12-2,NA,TRBJ1-6,NA
TGTGCCAGCAATCAGGACAGGGGGCAGGGCTATGGCTACACCTTC,CASNQDRGQGYGYTF,TRBV6-6,NA,TRBJ1-2,TRBD1
TGCAGCGTTGAACCTGGGACAGGTGGTAGCTATGGCTACACCTTC,CSVEPGTGGSYGYTF,TRBV29-1,NA,TRBJ1-2,TRBD1
TGCGCCAGCAGCGTCCCGGGGGGCACTAACTATGGCTACACCTTC,CASSVPGGTNYGYTF,TRBV5-1,NA,TRBJ1-2,NA
TGTGCCAGTAGCCTGGGACAGAGTACCTCCTACGAGCAGTACTTC,CASSLGQSTSYEQYF,TRBV19,NA,TRBJ2-7,TRBD1
TGTGCCAGCAGCCCGGACAGTTGGGTGGGCTACACCTTC,CASSPDSWVGYTF,TRBV7-9,NA,TRBJ1-2,NA
TGTGCCAGCAGTTCCTACGGACAGGGCACTGAAGCTTTCTTT,CASSSYGQGTEAFF,TRBV28,NA,TRBJ1-1,TRBD1
TGTGCCAGCAGCTTGGTTACGAGAAACACTGAAGCTTTCTTT,CASSLVTRNTEAFF,TRBV5-4,NA,TRBJ1-1,NA
TGTGCCAGCAGCTTAACGACTAGCGGGGGGCCACGAGAGCAGTTCTTC,CASSLTTSGGPREQFF,TRBV7-3,few,TRBJ2-1,TRBD2
TGTGCCAGTACTTTGACAGCGTCAGGGGGCTACAATGAGCAGTTCTTC,CASTLTASGGYNEQFF,TRBV19,NA,TRBJ2-1,TRBD1
TGTGCCAGCAGCTTGGGGGACAGGGAGGTCAGCGAGCAGTACTTC,CASSLGDREVSEQYF,TRBV7-9,NA,TRBJ2-7,TRBD1
TGTGCCAGCAGCGTGGACAGTCACTCTGGAAACACCATATATTTT,CASSVDSHSGNTIYF,TRBV28,NA,TRBJ1-3,NA
TGTGCCATCAGTGAGTCGACAGGCCCTGAGACCCAGTACTTC,CAISESTGPETQYF,TRBV10-3,NA,TRBJ2-5,NA
TGTGCCAGCAGCTCCGGGACTAGCGGGGGGGCCTGGGATGAGCAGTTCTTC,CASSSGTSGGAWDEQFF,TRBV7-3,NA,TRBJ2-1,TRBD2
TGTGCCAGCTCCTCCCGGGACAGGGGGGTCTATGGCTACACCTTC,CASSSRDRGVYGYTF,TRBV27,once,TRBJ1-2,TRBD1
TGTGCCAGTAGGGGCTATGGCTACACCTTC,CASRGYGYTF,TRBV28,few,TRBJ1-2,NA
TGCGCCAGCAGCTCGGGGACAGGGGGGACCGAGCAGTACTTC,CASSSGTGGTEQYF,TRBV5-1,few,TRBJ2-7,TRBD1
TGTGCCAGCAGACAGGGGAGCACTGAAGCTTTCTTT,CASRQGSTEAFF,TRBV6-5,NA,TRBJ1-1,TRBD1
TGTGCCAGCAGCGCCCAACAGGGGGTTGTTGGAAACACCATATATTTT,CASSAQQGVVGNTIYF,TRBV9,NA,TRBJ1-3,TRBD1
TGTGCCAGCAGCTTAAAGCGGGGGGGCTTGACCGAGCAGTACTTC,CASSLKRGGLTEQYF,TRBV5-4,NA,TRBJ2-7,TRBD2
TGTGCCAGCAGTAGGGGATGGGGCAATCAGCCCCAGCATTTT,CASSRGWGNQPQHF,TRBV28,NA,TRBJ1-5,NA
TGTGCCAGCAGTGAACTCACTATAGCGGGGAGCGGATACGAGCAGTACTTC,CASSELTIAGSGYEQYF,TRBV2,NA,TRBJ2-7,TRBD2
TGTGCCAGCAGTTATAGAGATTCTGGGGCCAACGTCCTGACTTTC,CASSYRDSGANVLTF,TRBV6-5,many,TRBJ2-6,NA
TGTGCCAGCAGCTTCAATTTTGTTTGGGCGGGAGGGCCCGACTATGGCTACACCTTC,CASSFNFVWAGGPDYGYTF,TRBV11-2,once,TRBJ1-2,NA
TGTGCCACCAGCAGCGAAACTGGGGGGTACACTGAAGCTTTCTTT,CATSSETGGYTEAFF,TRBV15,NA,TRBJ1-1,NA
TGCGCCAGCAGCTCGTCCCCGCGGACTAGCGGGCGCCCGACCGGGGAGCTGTTTTTT,CASSSSPRTSGRPTGELFF,TRBV5-1,NA,TRBJ2-2,TRBD2
TGTGCCAGCAGCTTATTCAAGGGACAGGGGTATCCACCCCTCCACTTT,CASSLFKGQGYPPLHF,TRBV7-8,NA,TRBJ1-6,TRBD1
TGCGCCAGCAGCTTGGCCGGGTTGAGCAATCAGCCCCAGCATTTT,CASSLAGLSNQPQHF,TRBV5-1,NA,TRBJ1-5,NA
TGTGCCAGCAGCGGACACTTAGACAGGAGTAACACAGATACGCAGTATTTT,CASSGHLDRSNTDTQYF,TRBV7-6,NA,TRBJ2-3,NA
TGTGCCAGCCGGCGGGGGACCCCCTACGAGCAGTACTTC,CASRRGTPYEQYF,TRBV6-5,NA,TRBJ2-7,TRBD2
TGCAGCGTCAAGGACAGGCCACAAGAGACCCAGTACTTC,CSVKDRPQETQYF,TRBV29-1,NA,TRBJ2-5,TRBD1
TGTGCCAGCAGTTTATTAACCGGGGAGCTGTTTTTT,CASSLLTGELFF,TRBV28,NA,TRBJ2-2,NA